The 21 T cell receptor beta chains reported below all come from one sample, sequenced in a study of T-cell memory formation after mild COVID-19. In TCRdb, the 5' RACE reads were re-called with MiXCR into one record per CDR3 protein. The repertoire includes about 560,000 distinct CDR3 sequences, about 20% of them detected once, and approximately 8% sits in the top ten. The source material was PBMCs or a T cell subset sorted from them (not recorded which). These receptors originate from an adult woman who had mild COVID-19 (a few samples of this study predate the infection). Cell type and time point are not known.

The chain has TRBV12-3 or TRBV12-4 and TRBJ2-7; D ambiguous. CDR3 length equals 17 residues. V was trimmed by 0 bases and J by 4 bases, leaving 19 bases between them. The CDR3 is CASSLAIGQRQHYEQYF. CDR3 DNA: TGTGCCAGCAGTTTAGCGATCGGGCAGAGACAACATTACGAGCAGTACTTC.

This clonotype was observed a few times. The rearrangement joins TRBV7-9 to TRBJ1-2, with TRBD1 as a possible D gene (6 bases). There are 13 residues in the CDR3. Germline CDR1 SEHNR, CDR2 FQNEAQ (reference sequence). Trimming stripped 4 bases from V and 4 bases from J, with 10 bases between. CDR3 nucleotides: TGTGCCAGCAGCTCTCAGGGGCCCTATGGCTACACCTTC. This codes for CASSSQGPYGYTF.

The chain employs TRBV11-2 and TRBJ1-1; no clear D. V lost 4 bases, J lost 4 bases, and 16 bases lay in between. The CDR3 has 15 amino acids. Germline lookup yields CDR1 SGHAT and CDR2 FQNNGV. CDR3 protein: CASSSGGYISTEAFF. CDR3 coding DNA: TGTGCCAGCAGCTCTGGAGGGTACATCAGCACTGAAGCTTTCTTT.

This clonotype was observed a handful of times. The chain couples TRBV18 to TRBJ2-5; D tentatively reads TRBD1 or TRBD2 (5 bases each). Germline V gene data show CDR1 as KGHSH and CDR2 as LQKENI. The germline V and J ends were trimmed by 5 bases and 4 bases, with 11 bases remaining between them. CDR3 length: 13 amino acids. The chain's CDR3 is CASSRGTIETQYF. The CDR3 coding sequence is TGTGCCAGCTCAAGAGGGACGATAGAGACCCAGTACTTC.

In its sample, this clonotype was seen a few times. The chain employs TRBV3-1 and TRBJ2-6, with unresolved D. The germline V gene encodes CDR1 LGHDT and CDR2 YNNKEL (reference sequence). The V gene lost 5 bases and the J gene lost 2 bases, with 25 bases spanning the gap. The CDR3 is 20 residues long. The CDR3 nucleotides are TGTGCCAGCAGCAGTAACACCGGGCCCCAGGTCGGACCTGGGGCCAACGTCCTGACTTTC. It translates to CASSSNTGPQVGPGANVLTF.

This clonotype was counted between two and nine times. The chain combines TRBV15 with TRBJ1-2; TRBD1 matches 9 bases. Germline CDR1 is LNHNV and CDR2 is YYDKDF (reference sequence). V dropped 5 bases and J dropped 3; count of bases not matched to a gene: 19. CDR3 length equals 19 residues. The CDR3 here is CATSWPRGTGSPLDYGYTF. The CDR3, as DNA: TGTGCCACCAGCTGGCCCCGGGGGACAGGGTCTCCTCTTGACTATGGCTACACCTTC.

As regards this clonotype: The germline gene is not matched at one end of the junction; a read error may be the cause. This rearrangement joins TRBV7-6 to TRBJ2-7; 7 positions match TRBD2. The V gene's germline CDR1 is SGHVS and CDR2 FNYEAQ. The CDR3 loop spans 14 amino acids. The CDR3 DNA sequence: TGTGACAGCAGCCCTATCGGGGGGATGGACGAGCAGTACTTC. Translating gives CDSSPIGGMDEQYF.

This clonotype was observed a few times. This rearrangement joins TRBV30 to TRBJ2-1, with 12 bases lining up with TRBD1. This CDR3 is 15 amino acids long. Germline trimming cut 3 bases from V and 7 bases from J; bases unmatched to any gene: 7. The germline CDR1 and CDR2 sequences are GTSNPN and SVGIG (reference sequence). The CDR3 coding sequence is TGTGCCTGGAGCCGGGGACAGGGGGCGGGTAATGAGCAGTTCTTC. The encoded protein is CAWSRGQGAGNEQFF.

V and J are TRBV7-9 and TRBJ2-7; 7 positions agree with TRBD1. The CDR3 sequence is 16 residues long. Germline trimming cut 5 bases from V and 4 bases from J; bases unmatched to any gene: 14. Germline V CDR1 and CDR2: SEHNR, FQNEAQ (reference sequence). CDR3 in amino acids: CASSEQTPGQYYEQYF. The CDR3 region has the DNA TGTGCCAGCAGCGAACAAACCCCGGGACAGTATTACGAGCAGTACTTC.

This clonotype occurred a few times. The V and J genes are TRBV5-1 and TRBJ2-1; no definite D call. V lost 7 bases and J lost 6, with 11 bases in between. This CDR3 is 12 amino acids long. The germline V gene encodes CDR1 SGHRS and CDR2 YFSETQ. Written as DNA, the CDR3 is TGCGCCAGCGGCCTCGACTTCAATGAGCAGTTCTTC. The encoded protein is CASGLDFNEQFF.

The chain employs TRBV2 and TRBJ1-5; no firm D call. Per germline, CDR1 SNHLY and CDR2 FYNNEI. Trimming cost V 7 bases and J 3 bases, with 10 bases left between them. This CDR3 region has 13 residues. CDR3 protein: CASTDDTNQPQHF. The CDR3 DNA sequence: TGTGCCAGCACGGACGACACCAATCAGCCCCAGCATTTT.

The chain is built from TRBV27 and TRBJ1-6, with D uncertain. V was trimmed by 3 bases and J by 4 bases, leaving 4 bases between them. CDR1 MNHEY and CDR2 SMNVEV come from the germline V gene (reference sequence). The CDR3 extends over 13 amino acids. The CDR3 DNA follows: TGTGCCAGCAGTTTCGATTATAATTCACCCCTCCACTTT. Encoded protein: CASSFDYNSPLHF.

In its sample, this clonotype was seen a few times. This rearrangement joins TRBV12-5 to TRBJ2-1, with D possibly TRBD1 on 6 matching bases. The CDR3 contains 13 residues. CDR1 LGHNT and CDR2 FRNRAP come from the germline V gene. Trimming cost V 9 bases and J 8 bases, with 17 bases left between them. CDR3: CASTGRVTYEQFF. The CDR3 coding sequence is TGTGCTAGCACAGGGCGGGTAACTTATGAGCAGTTCTTC.

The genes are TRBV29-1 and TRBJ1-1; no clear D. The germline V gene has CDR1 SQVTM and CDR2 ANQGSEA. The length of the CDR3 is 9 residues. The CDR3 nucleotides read TGCAAAGGGCGGACTGAAGCTTTCTTT. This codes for CKGRTEAFF.

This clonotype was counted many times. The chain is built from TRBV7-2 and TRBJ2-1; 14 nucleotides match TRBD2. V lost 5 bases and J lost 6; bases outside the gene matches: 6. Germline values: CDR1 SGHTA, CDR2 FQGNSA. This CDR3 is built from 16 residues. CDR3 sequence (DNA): TGTGCCAGCAGCCTCTTGACTAGCGGGAGGGCCAATGAGCAGTTCTTC. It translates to CASSLLTSGRANEQFF.

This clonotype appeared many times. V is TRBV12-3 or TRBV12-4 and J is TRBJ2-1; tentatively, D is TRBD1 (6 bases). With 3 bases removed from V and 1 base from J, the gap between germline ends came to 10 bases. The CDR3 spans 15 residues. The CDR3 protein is CASSFSQGSYNEQFF. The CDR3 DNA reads TGTGCCAGCAGTTTCTCCCAGGGGTCCTACAATGAGCAGTTCTTC.

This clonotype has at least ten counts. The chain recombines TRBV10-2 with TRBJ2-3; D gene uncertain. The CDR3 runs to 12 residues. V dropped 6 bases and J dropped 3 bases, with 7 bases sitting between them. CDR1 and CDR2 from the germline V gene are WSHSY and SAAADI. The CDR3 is CASSRLTDTQYF. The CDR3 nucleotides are TGCGCCAGCAGCCGTTTGACAGATACGCAGTATTTT.

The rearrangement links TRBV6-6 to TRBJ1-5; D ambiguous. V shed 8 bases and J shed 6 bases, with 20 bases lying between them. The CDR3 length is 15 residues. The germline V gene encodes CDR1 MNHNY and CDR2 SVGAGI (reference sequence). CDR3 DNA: TGTGCCAGCTCCTTAGTACCCCAGGCGGGTCAGCCCCAGCATTTT. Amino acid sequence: CASSLVPQAGQPQHF.

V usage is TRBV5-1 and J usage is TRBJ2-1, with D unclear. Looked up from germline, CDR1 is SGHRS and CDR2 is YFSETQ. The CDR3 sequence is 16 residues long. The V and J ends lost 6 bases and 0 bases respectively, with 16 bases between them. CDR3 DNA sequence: TGCGCCAGCACCAACGATGTGGGTACCTCCTACAATGAGCAGTTCTTC. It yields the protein CASTNDVGTSYNEQFF. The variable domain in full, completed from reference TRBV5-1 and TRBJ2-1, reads KAGVTQTPRYLIKTRGQQVTLSCSPISGHRSVSWYQQTPGQGLQFLFEYFSETQRNKGNFPGRFSGRQFSNSRSEMNVSTLELGDSALYLCASTNDVGTSYNEQFFGPGTRLTVL.

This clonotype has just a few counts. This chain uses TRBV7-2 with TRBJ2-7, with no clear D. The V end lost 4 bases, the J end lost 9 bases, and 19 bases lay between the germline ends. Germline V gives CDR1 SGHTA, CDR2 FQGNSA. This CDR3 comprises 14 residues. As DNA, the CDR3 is TGTGCCAGCAGCTCGTGGTCGGCGTTAAAGGGGCAGTACTTC. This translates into CASSSWSALKGQYF. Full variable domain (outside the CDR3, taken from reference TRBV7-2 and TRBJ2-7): GAGVSQSPSNKVTEKGKDVELRCDPISGHTALYWYRQSLGQGLEFLIYFQGNSAPDKSGLPSDRFSAERTGGSVSTLTIQRTQQEDSAVYLCASSSWSALKGQYFGPGTRLTVT.

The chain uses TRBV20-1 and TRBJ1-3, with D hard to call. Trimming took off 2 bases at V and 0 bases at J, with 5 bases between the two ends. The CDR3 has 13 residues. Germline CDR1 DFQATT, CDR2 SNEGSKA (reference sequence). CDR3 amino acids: CSARWFSGNTIYF. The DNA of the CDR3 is TGCAGTGCTAGATGGTTCTCTGGAAACACCATATATTTT.